This T cell receptor (beta chain) was captured by sequencing in a study of PD-1 blockade in classical Hodgkin lymphoma. Sequencing used immunoSEQ multiplex PCR; TCRdb keeps in-frame clones, though not all of them. The sample yields approximately 18,000 clones, over 70% seen once. Noted time point: cycle 4 day 1 (C4D1), after less than 7 weeks of nivolumab. Patients all relapsed after autologous stem cell transplantation, and there was variation in brentuximab vedotin exposure. Researchers used magnetic negative selection to pull out pure CD4+ T cells from thawed PBMCs. V gave up 5 bases and J gave up 0 bases; unmatched junction bases: 9. The CDR3 is 17 residues long. Germline V gene data show CDR1 as ENHRY and CDR2 as SYGVKD.

Sample: CD4+ T cells from blood, taken before the fourth cycle of nivolumab. The chain links TRBV10-3 to TRBJ1-4, with 7 bases aligning to TRBD1. This TCR was recovered from a human donor with classical Hodgkin lymphoma. The CDR3 DNA sequence: TGTGCCATCAGTCCGGGACAGAAGGTTTCAACTAATGAAAAACTGTTTTTT. This codes for CAISPGQKVSTNEKLFF.